This T cell receptor beta chain is from a study of blood T cell repertoires in COVID-19. Study context: Samples came from the United States, Italy and Spain, spanning acute and convalescent COVID-19. Nucleic acid was either cDNA or gDNA, and it came from T cells, B-cell-depleted T cells, or PBMCs.

The CDR3 has 13 residues. V was clipped by 0 bases and J by 4 bases, with 6 bases between them. CDR1 and CDR2 (germline): LGHDT, YNNKEL (reference sequence). The authors' processing: Quantification of nucleated cells was approximated via reference gene primer amplification. Assay used: immunoSEQ multiplex PCR; TCRdb lists only in-frame clones, some missing. The V and J calls and clone size were taken over from that table, and D and trimming were inferred from the DNA. The sample includes some 170,000 clones, about 91% of them seen just once. The rearrangement uses TRBV3-1 (or the pseudogene TRBV3-2) and TRBJ1-1; D may be TRBD1 (6 bases). The specimen was peripheral blood. This sequence originates from a woman aged 45 to 65 with acute or convalescent COVID-19. The CDR3 bases are TGTGCCAGCAGCCAAGAGGGGGCCACTGAAGCTTTCTTT. It translates to CASSQEGATEAFF.